Following are 32 T cell receptor beta chains from one sample sequenced in a study of T cell responses to AZD1222 COVID-19 vaccine (dated by TCRdb to the early 2020s). Library preparation was by the immunoSEQ multiplex PCR assay. The immuneACCESS repertoire file appears here via TCRdb, limited to in-frame rearrangements. These files lack a portion of the clones; in checked studies, under half of the deficit traces to unresolved V genes, and the cause of the others is not known. Within this sample are more than 85,000 clones, with about 90% of them counted one time only. Around 6.9% of the sample is taken by the ten largest. Explained via the paper, the time point label denotes: baseline before first vaccination. The sequences come from peripheral blood, collected on day 0 of AZD1222 vaccination. The receptors shown here come from an adult in good health.

The chain couples TRBV5-1 to TRBJ1-1, with D unresolved. Germline-derived CDR1 and CDR2 are SGHRS and YFSETQ. Trimming pared 4 bases from V and 4 bases from J, leaving 17 bases between. The CDR3 totals 15 residues. The chain's CDR3 is CASSQPTGEVTEAFF. The CDR3 DNA reads TGCGCCAGCAGCCAACCAACGGGTGAGGTCACTGAAGCTTTCTTT.

The V and J genes are TRBV5-1 and TRBJ2-5; D is unclear. CDR3 length: 13 amino acids. V gave up 4 bases and J gave up 5 bases, with 12 bases separating them. Per the germline V gene, CDR1 is SGHRS and CDR2 is YFSETQ. The CDR3 coding sequence is TGCGCCAGCAGCCCCCCCCCTAAGGAGACCCAGTACTTC. Its translation is CASSPPPKETQYF. The full variable domain, its missing parts supplied by reference TRBV5-1 and TRBJ2-5, is KAGVTQTPRYLIKTRGQQVTLSCSPISGHRSVSWYQQTPGQGLQFLFEYFSETQRNKGNFPGRFSGRQFSNSRSEMNVSTLELGDSALYLCASSPPPKETQYFGPGTRLLVL.

This chain links TRBV23-1 with TRBJ2-3; D remains ambiguous. TRBV23-1 is an ORF, with its function uncertain. Trimming pared 8 bases from V and 4 bases from J, leaving 10 bases between. This CDR3 comprises 12 residues. The CDR3 here is CASRVRPDTQYF. In nucleotides, the CDR3 is TGCGCCAGCCGCGTTAGGCCAGATACGCAGTATTTT.

This chain connects TRBV2 to TRBJ1-5, with D unclear. The CDR3 covers 15 residues. V was cut by 3 bases and J by 0 bases, with 9 bases left in between. The germline gives CDR1 SNHLY, CDR2 FYNNEI. CDR3 bases: TGTGCCAGCAGTGATTCGGGAAATAGCAATCAGCCCCAGCATTTT. Its protein is CASSDSGNSNQPQHF.

The rearrangement uses TRBV4-1 and TRBJ1-2, with 8 bases aligning to TRBD1. J lost 4 bases, V lost 3 bases, and 10 bases had no gene match. Germline-derived CDR1 and CDR2 are MGHRA and YSYEKL. The CDR3 has 16 residues. The CDR3 reads CASSHHNQGAFYGYTF. CDR3 nucleotide sequence: TGCGCCAGCAGCCATCACAACCAGGGGGCCTTCTATGGCTACACCTTC.

The V call is TRBV19, the J call TRBJ2-3, with unresolved D. The CDR3 is 16 residues long. From germline, CDR1 is LNHDA and CDR2 SQIVND (reference sequence). Deletions cut 6 bases from V and 5 bases from J, with 21 bases between. CDR3 sequence (DNA): TGTGCCAGTAGCAACGCCCCTCGTCGGGTGCAAGATACGCAGTATTTT. Its protein is CASSNAPRRVQDTQYF.

J is TRBJ2-1 and V is TRBV12-5, with a tentative D call TRBD2 (7 bases). Per germline, CDR1 LGHNT and CDR2 FRNRAP. The CDR3 consists of 16 residues. V was shortened by 6 bases and J by 0 bases, with 15 bases between the two germline ends. The CDR3 coding sequence is TGTGCTAGTGGGCGCCGGGGGGCCAGCTCCTACAATGAGCAGTTCTTC. It yields the protein CASGRRGASSYNEQFF.

The genes are TRBV5-1 and TRBJ1-1, with a possible D match to TRBD1 (5 bases). From germline, CDR1 is SGHRS and CDR2 YFSETQ. The CDR3 extends over 15 amino acids. Deletions cut 1 base from V and 0 bases from J, with 10 bases between. CDR3 protein: CASSLTGGMNTEAFF. The CDR3 DNA is TGCGCCAGCAGCTTGACGGGGGGGATGAACACTGAAGCTTTCTTT.

V is TRBV7-9 and J is TRBJ2-1, with D possibly matching TRBD1 (5 bases). V dropped 1 base and J dropped 4 bases, with 14 bases sitting between them. Germline values: CDR1 SEHNR, CDR2 FQNEAQ (reference sequence). CDR3 length equals 16 residues. CDR3 residues: CASSLDRQGLYNEQFF. CDR3 in DNA: TGTGCCAGCAGCTTAGATAGGCAGGGCCTATACAATGAGCAGTTCTTC.

The chain employs TRBV6-5 and TRBJ1-6, with 8 nucleotides matching TRBD1. Trimming cost V 0 bases and J 9 bases; bases outside gene matches: 4. Germline V lookup: CDR1 MNHEY, CDR2 SVGAGI. The CDR3 contains 15 residues. The CDR3 nucleotides read TGTGCCAGCAGTTACTCCAGGACAGGGATTTCACCCCTCCACTTT. It is translated as CASSYSRTGISPLHF.

This chain's CDR3 is CASSEREQWETQYF. CDR3 in DNA: TGTGCCAGCAGTGAGAGGGAACAGTGGGAGACCCAGTACTTC. The chain couples TRBV6-1 to TRBJ2-5; D is possibly TRBD2 (5 bases). Germline V gene sequence: CDR1 MNHNS, CDR2 SASEGT. Trimming stripped 3 bases from V and 5 bases from J, with 13 bases between. This CDR3 contains 14 residues.

This chain uses TRBV28 with TRBJ1-5, with 8 bases lining up with TRBD1. This CDR3 is 15 amino acids long. Germline V CDR1 and CDR2: MDHEN, SYDVKM. The J segment lost 3 bases and the V segment lost 2 bases, leaving 3 bases of the junction unmatched. CDR3 sequence: CASSLAGGYNQPQHF. The CDR3 DNA reads TGTGCCAGCAGTTTAGCAGGGGGCTACAATCAGCCCCAGCATTTT.

The rearrangement links TRBV7-8 to TRBJ1-2; D gene ambiguous. CDR1 and CDR2 (germline): SGHVS, FQNEAQ. The CDR3 has 14 amino acids. Trimming left V 2 bases short and J 9 bases short, with 16 bases between. The CDR3 nucleotides read TGTGCCAGCAGCTTAAAGATGGTTCGTGCGAGCTACACCTTC. As protein: CASSLKMVRASYTF.

This clone has a single count. This rearrangement joins TRBV25-1 to TRBJ2-3, with 8 bases identical to TRBD2. After removal of 1 base from V and 0 bases from J, the junction contained 6 bases not matched to a gene. This CDR3 region has 17 residues. Germline V CDR1 and CDR2: MGHDK, SYGVNS. CDR3 residues: CASSEFAGGFSTDTQYF. As DNA, the CDR3 is TGTGCCAGCAGTGAATTTGCGGGGGGCTTTAGCACAGATACGCAGTATTTT.

The V call is TRBV12-3 or TRBV12-4, the J call TRBJ1-1; D unresolved. The CDR3 is made up of 13 amino acids. Deletions cut 5 bases from V and 0 bases from J, with 7 bases between. The CDR3 loop is CASSEIMNTEAFF. The DNA of the CDR3 is TGTGCCAGCAGTGAAATTATGAACACTGAAGCTTTCTTT.

The rearrangement uses TRBV12-5 and TRBJ2-4, with 14 bases that match TRBD2. The CDR3 length is 18 residues. Trimming cost V 2 bases and J 2 bases; bases outside gene matches: 5. CDR1 and CDR2 from the germline V gene are LGHNT and FRNRAP. CDR3 sequence: CASGLPGLAGGTKNIQYF. For the CDR3, the DNA is TGTGCTAGTGGTTTGCCAGGACTAGCGGGAGGAACCAAAAACATTCAGTACTTC.

This clone was seen only once. The V call is TRBV6-5, the J call TRBJ2-1; a weak D match, TRBD2 (5 bases). CDR1 is MNHEY and CDR2 is SVGAGI in the germline V gene. V lost 7 bases to trimming and J lost 3 bases, with 13 bases between them. This CDR3 region has 14 residues. The CDR3 protein is CASIMGEGYNEQFF. As DNA, the CDR3 is TGTGCCAGCATAATGGGAGAGGGCTACAATGAGCAGTTCTTC.

This chain links TRBV9 with TRBJ2-7; 7 bases agree with TRBD2. The CDR3 is made up of 14 amino acids. Looked up from germline, CDR1 is SGDLS and CDR2 is YYNGEE. Germline trimming cut 4 bases from V and 7 bases from J; bases unmatched to any gene: 11. CDR3: CASSPGGGSWEQYF. The DNA of the CDR3 is TGTGCCAGCAGCCCTGGGGGGGGTAGCTGGGAGCAGTACTTC.

Here the CDR3 DNA reads TGCGCCAGCAGCCAAGATACGATGGACAGGGTACAAAGGGGCGGGGAGCTGTTTTTT. Its translation: CASSQDTMDRVQRGGELFF. The chain couples TRBV4-1 to TRBJ2-2, with 8 nucleotides matching TRBD1. The CDR3 contains 19 residues. Germline V lookup: CDR1 MGHRA, CDR2 YSYEKL. The V gene end was trimmed by 0 bases and the J gene end by 7 bases; junction bases not matched to a gene: 16.

The table lists this clone with many counts. The chain employs TRBV7-2 and TRBJ1-3, with a tentative D call TRBD1 (6 bases). The V end was cut by 5 bases, the J end by 2 bases, with 19 bases between. Germline V CDR1 and CDR2: SGHTA, FQGNSA. The CDR3 is made up of 17 amino acids. The CDR3: CASSRGRGGRPGNTIYF. In DNA form, the CDR3 reads TGTGCCAGCAGCCGCGGGCGGGGGGGGCGACCTGGAAACACCATATATTTT.

The gene calls are TRBV9 and TRBJ2-1; the match to TRBD2 covers 8 bases. Germline CDR1 SGDLS, CDR2 YYNGEE. Germline trimming cut 3 bases from V and 0 bases from J; bases unmatched to any gene: 2. CDR3 length equals 15 residues. For the CDR3, the DNA is TGTGCCAGCAGCGAAAGCGGGAGCTCCTACAATGAGCAGTTCTTC. Translating gives CASSESGSSYNEQFF.

The chain links TRBV28 to TRBJ2-1; D possibly corresponds to TRBD1 (6 bases). V gave up 9 bases and J gave up 6 bases, with 15 bases separating them. The CDR3 has 13 amino acids. Looked up from germline, CDR1 is MDHEN and CDR2 is SYDVKM. CDR3 in amino acids: CASNRVLGNEQFF. The CDR3, as DNA: TGTGCCAGTAACAGGGTATTGGGCAATGAGCAGTTCTTC.

This clone was recorded once. V is TRBV15 and J is TRBJ1-5, with no clear D. V shed 3 bases and J shed 1 base, with 10 bases lying between them. The CDR3 has 15 amino acids. CDR1 LNHNV and CDR2 YYDKDF come from the germline V gene (reference sequence). The CDR3 here is CATSRREVSNQPQHF. CDR3 nucleotides: TGTGCCACCAGCAGGAGGGAAGTGAGCAATCAGCCCCAGCATTTT.

The chain has TRBV28 and TRBJ2-7; maybe TRBD2 (6 bases). This CDR3 region has 14 residues. CDR1 and CDR2 (germline): MDHEN, SYDVKM. The V end lost 6 bases, the J end lost 2 bases, and 14 bases lay between the germline ends. Here the CDR3 reads CASRASLAPYEQYF. CDR3 coding DNA: TGTGCCAGCAGGGCCTCACTAGCCCCCTACGAGCAGTACTTC.

This clone was counted a single time. J is TRBJ2-1 and V is TRBV5-5; D possibly corresponds to TRBD1 (5 bases). V was trimmed by 5 bases and J by 4 bases, leaving 10 bases between them. The CDR3 covers 13 residues. CDR1 is SGHKS and CDR2 is YYEKEE in the germline V gene (reference sequence). CDR3 DNA sequence: TGTGCCAGCAGTTGGCGGACATACAATGAGCAGTTCTTC. Residues: CASSWRTYNEQFF.

This chain's CDR3 is CASSWRGSSYEQYF. As DNA, the CDR3 is TGTGCCAGCAGTTGGCGAGGGAGCTCCTACGAGCAGTACTTC. The chain uses TRBV27 and TRBJ2-7; perhaps TRBD2 as D (5 bases). Germline CDR1 is MNHEY and CDR2 is SMNVEV (reference sequence). The V end lost 4 bases, the J end lost 0 bases, and 10 bases lay between the germline ends. This CDR3 region has 14 residues.

This clone showed up just once. This chain connects TRBV5-1 to TRBJ1-4; 7 bases are shared with TRBD1. V gave up 2 bases and J gave up 7 bases; unmatched junction bases: 2. The CDR3 has 13 amino acids. CDR1 is SGHRS and CDR2 is YFSETQ in the germline V gene. The chain's CDR3 is CASSLQGSEKLFF. CDR3 coding DNA: TGCGCCAGCAGCTTACAGGGGAGTGAAAAACTGTTTTTT.

The chain joins TRBV14 to TRBJ2-2; 7 bases fit TRBD2. Germline lookup yields CDR1 SGHDN and CDR2 FVKESK. Trimming removed 4 bases from V and 6 bases from J; junction bases left unmatched: 14. The CDR3 consists of 17 residues. CDR3 region: CASSRTSLEYLAGELFF. CDR3 bases: TGTGCCAGCAGCCGGACTAGTTTGGAATATCTCGCCGGGGAGCTGTTTTTT.

The chain is built from TRBV3-1 (or the pseudogene TRBV3-2) and TRBJ2-1; D is uncertain. The length of the CDR3 is 15 residues. Between the trimmed V and J ends, which lost 0 bases and 4 bases, there was a span of 10 bases. Germline V gene lookup returns CDR1 LGHDT and CDR2 YNNKEL (reference sequence). The CDR3 nucleotides read TGTGCCAGCAGCCAAGAGGGTAACCCTTACAATGAGCAGTTCTTC. Residues: CASSQEGNPYNEQFF.

The chain combines TRBV2 with TRBJ1-6; no firm D call. CDR3 size: 17 residues. The V end lost 1 base, the J end lost 0 bases, and 10 bases lay between the germline ends. Germline V gives CDR1 SNHLY, CDR2 FYNNEI. CDR3 loop: CASSEGQLSSYNSPLHF. The CDR3, as DNA: TGTGCCAGCAGTGAAGGCCAGCTAAGCTCCTATAATTCACCCCTCCACTTT.

This clone was counted between two and nine times. The chain has TRBV19 and TRBJ1-5; a possible D gene is TRBD1 (6 bases). The CDR3 contains 16 residues. Trimming shortened V by 6 bases and J by 3 bases, and 18 bases separated the two germline ends. The germline gives CDR1 LNHDA, CDR2 SQIVND (reference sequence). CDR3 DNA sequence: TGTGCCAGTAGATCCCTCCAAAGGGGGGTCAATCAGCCCCAGCATTTT. Its protein is CASRSLQRGVNQPQHF. The whole variable domain, filled in from reference TRBV19 and TRBJ1-5, reads DGGITQSPKYLFRKEGQNVTLSCEQNLNHDAMYWYRQDPGQGLRLIYYSQIVNDFQKGDIAEGYSVSREKKESFPLTVTSAQKNPTAFYLCASRSLQRGVNQPQHFGDGTRLSIL.

The chain employs TRBV7-2 and TRBJ2-2; the D call may be TRBD1 or TRBD2 (5 bases each). CDR1 and CDR2 (germline): SGHTA, FQGNSA. V was pared by 4 bases and J by 4 bases, with 10 bases between. The CDR3 is 14 amino acids. CDR3 DNA: TGTGCCAGCAGCTCCCGGGACGGCACCGGGGAGCTGTTTTTT. This translates into CASSSRDGTGELFF.